Following are 2 T cell receptor beta chains from one sample sequenced in a study of OX40 agonist ivuxolimab in advanced cancers. The repertoire was sequenced with immunoSEQ multiplex PCR; TCRdb's copy has only in-frame clones and lacks some. This sample has approximately 130,000 clones, with 75% to 95% found just once. The material was CD4+ or CD8+ T cells sorted from blood, obtained in a trial of the OX40 agonist ivuxolimab. The source of these receptors is an adult with an advanced solid tumor such as melanoma, head and neck, liver or kidney cancer.

V gene TRBV28 combines with J gene TRBJ1-3; no firm D call. The CDR3 loop spans 15 amino acids. Germline V lookup: CDR1 MDHEN, CDR2 SYDVKM. With 2 bases removed from V and 0 bases from J, the gap between germline ends came to 8 bases. CDR3 protein: CASSLHGSSGNTIYF. The CDR3 DNA reads as TGTGCCAGCAGTTTACACGGGAGCTCTGGAAACACCATATATTTT. Complete variable domain (other parts from reference TRBV28 and TRBJ1-3): DVKVTQSSRYLVKRTGEKVFLECVQDMDHENMFWYRQDPGLGLRLIYFSYDVKMKEKGDIPEGYSVSREKKERFSLILESASTNQTSMYLCASSLHGSSGNTIYFGEGSWLTVV.

The DNA for the CDR3 is TGCAGCGGACAACTAGCGGGAGGACCTGTGGGGGTGGATGAGCAGTTCTTC. As protein: CSGQLAGGPVGVDEQFF. The chain recombines TRBV29-1 with TRBJ2-1, with 12 bases matching TRBD2. With 7 bases clipped from V and 8 bases from J, the junction kept 18 bases outside the gene matches. CDR1 is SQVTM and CDR2 is ANQGSEA in the germline V gene. The CDR3 length is 17 residues.